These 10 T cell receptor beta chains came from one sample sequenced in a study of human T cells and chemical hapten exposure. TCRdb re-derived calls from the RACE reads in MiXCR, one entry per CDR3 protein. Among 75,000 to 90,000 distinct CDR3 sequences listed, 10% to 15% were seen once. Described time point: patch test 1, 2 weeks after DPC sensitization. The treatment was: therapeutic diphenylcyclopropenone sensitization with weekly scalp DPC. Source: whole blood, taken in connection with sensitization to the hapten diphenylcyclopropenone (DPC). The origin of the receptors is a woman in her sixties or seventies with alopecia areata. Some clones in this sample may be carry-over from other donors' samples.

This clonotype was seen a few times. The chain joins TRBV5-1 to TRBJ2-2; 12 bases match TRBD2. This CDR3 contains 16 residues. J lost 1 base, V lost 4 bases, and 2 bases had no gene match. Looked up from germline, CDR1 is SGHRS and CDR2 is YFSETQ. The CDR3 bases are TGCGCCAGCAGCAGGGGACTAGCGGGGAACACCGGGGAGCTGTTTTTT. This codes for CASSRGLAGNTGELFF.

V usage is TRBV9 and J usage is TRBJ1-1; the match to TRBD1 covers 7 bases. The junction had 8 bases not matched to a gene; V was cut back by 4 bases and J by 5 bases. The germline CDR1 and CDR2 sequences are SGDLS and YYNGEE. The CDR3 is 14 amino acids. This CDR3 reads CASSSQTGRTEAFF. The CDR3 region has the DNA TGTGCCAGCAGCTCCCAGACAGGGCGAACTGAAGCTTTCTTT.

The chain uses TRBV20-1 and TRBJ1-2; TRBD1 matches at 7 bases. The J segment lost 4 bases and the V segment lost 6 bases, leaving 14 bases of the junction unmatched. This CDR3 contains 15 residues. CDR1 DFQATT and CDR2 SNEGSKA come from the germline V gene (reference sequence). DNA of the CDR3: TGCAGTGCGAAAGAAGACAGGGTCGGCAGCTATGGCTACACCTTC. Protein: CSAKEDRVGSYGYTF.

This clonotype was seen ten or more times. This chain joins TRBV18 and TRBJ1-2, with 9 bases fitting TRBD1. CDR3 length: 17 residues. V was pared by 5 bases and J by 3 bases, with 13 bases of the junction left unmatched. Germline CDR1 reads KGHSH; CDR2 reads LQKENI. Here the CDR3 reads CASSALTGTGNDYGYTF. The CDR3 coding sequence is TGTGCCAGCTCAGCCCTTACCGGGACAGGGAACGACTATGGCTACACCTTC.

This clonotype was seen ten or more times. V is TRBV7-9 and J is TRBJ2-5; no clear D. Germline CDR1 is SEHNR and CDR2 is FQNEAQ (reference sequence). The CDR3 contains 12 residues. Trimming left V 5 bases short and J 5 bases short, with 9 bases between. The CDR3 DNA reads TGTGCCAGCAGCCCAAGTCGGGAGACCCAGTACTTC. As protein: CASSPSRETQYF.

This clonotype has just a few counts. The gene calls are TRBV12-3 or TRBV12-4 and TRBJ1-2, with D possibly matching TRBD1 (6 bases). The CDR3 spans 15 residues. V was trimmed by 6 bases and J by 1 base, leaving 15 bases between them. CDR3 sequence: CASSHDRQINYGYTF. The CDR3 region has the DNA TGTGCCAGCAGCCACGACAGGCAGATTAACTATGGCTACACCTTC.

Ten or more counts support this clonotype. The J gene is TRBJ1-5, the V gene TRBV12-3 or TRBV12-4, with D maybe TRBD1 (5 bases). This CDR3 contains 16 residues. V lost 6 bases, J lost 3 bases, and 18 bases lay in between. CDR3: CASSPASGTVNQPQHF. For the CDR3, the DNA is TGTGCCAGCAGCCCCGCGTCGGGGACGGTCAATCAGCCCCAGCATTTT.

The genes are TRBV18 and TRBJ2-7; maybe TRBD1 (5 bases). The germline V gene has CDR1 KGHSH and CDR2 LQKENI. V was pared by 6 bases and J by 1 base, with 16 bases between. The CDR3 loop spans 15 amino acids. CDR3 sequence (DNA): TGTGCCAGCTCCCTTTGGACATCATCTTCCTACGAGCAGTACTTC. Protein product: CASSLWTSSSYEQYF.

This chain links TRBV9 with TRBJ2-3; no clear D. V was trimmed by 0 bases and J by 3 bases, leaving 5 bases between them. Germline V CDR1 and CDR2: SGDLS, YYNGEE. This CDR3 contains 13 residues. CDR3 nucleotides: TGTGCCAGCAGCGTAGTTCGGACAGATACGCAGTATTTT. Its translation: CASSVVRTDTQYF.

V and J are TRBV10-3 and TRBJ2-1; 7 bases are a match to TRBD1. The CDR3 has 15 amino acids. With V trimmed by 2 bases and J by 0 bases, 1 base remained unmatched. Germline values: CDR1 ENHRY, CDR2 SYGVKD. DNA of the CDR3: TGTGCCATCAGTGAGAGGGACAGCTCCTACAATGAGCAGTTCTTC. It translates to CAISERDSSYNEQFF.